These 13 T cell receptor beta chains came from one sample sequenced in a study of vaccination and CD4 T cells after COVID-19. No antigen has been assigned to these receptors. Noted treatment: 10-day PBMC culture with coronavirus spike peptide pools or control peptides (ViraFEST assay). The study sequenced cultured CD4+ T cell DNA using the Oncomine TCR Beta short-read assay. MiXCR, run by TCRdb on the PCR reads, gives a single entry per CDR3 protein. The data show 13,000 or so distinct CDR3 sequences, with less than 60% seen just once and 15% to 20% held by the top ten. Sequencing was carried out using CD4+ T cells from blood, cultured in vitro. These receptors came from a human donor who had recovered from COVID-19.

This chain uses TRBV12-3 or TRBV12-4 with TRBJ2-2; 8 bases are a match to TRBD1. V lost 2 bases to trimming and J lost 4 bases; unmatched junction nucleotides: 3. This CDR3 is built from 15 residues. CDR3 coding DNA: TGTGCCAGCAGTTTACGGACAGGGAGCACCGGGGAGCTGTTTTTT. It specifies CASSLRTGSTGELFF.

This rearrangement joins TRBV14 to TRBJ1-5; no clear D. The CDR3 runs to 13 residues. Trimming shortened V by 0 bases and J by 4 bases, and 4 bases separated the two germline ends. CDR1 SGHDN and CDR2 FVKESK come from the germline V gene. The CDR3 loop reads CASSQDLNQPQHF. CDR3 bases: TGTGCCAGCAGCCAAGATCTAAATCAGCCCCAGCATTTT.

The chain recombines TRBV6-1 with TRBJ2-7; 8 bases align to TRBD1. There are 13 residues in the CDR3. Germline lookup yields CDR1 MNHNS and CDR2 SASEGT. Losses at the gene ends were 4 bases for V and 7 bases for J; bases not matched to a gene: 6. The CDR3 nucleotides are TGTGCCAGCAGTGCTGGGACAGGTTTTGAGCAGTACTTC. Protein product: CASSAGTGFEQYF.

The V and J genes are TRBV2 and TRBJ2-3, with D possibly TRBD2 on 6 matching bases. Trimming left V 6 bases short and J 1 base short, with 14 bases between. Germline lookup yields CDR1 SNHLY and CDR2 FYNNEI. The CDR3 extends over 15 amino acids. This chain's CDR3 is CASRSWGGGTDTQYF. DNA of the CDR3: TGTGCCAGCAGGTCGTGGGGCGGGGGCACAGATACGCAGTATTTT.

The rearrangement links TRBV7-8 to TRBJ2-7; a weak D match, TRBD2 (5 bases). Germline CDR1 SGHVS, CDR2 FQNEAQ. V lost 2 bases and J lost 3, with 17 bases in between. The CDR3 is 16 residues long. CDR3 nucleotide sequence: TGTGCCAGCAGCTTAAGTGTTGTGCGGGCGGGCTACGAGCAGTACTTC. This encodes CASSLSVVRAGYEQYF.

This clonotype was observed a single time. CDR3 in amino acids: CSAQEGAFF. The CDR3, as DNA: TGCAGTGCCCAGGAGGGAGCTTTCTTT. The chain carries TRBV20-1 and TRBJ1-1; D is uncertain. The CDR3 consists of 9 residues. Germline CDR1 DFQATT, CDR2 SNEGSKA (reference sequence). Trimming shortened V by 6 bases and J by 10 bases, and 9 bases separated the two germline ends.

This sequence joins TRBV4-1 and TRBJ1-1, with D unresolved. This CDR3 is 16 amino acids long. V lost 0 bases, J lost 3 bases, and 14 bases lay in between. Germline V gene sequence: CDR1 MGHRA, CDR2 YSYEKL. CDR3 DNA sequence: TGCGCCAGCAGCCAAGATCCCGGACGGGAAGACACTGAAGCTTTCTTT. Translation: CASSQDPGREDTEAFF.

CDR3 DNA: TGCAGTGCCCACCTACCGGGAATCTATGGCTACACCTTC. Its translation: CSAHLPGIYGYTF. This sequence joins TRBV20-1 and TRBJ1-2; D remains ambiguous. In germline, CDR1 is DFQATT, CDR2 SNEGSKA (reference sequence). This CDR3 comprises 13 residues. Trimming took 6 bases from V and 4 from J, leaving 15 bases between them.

This chain connects TRBV20-1 to TRBJ2-7; D is unclear. The CDR3 has 13 residues. Trimming pared 5 bases from V and 3 bases from J, leaving 14 bases between. The germline gives CDR1 DFQATT, CDR2 SNEGSKA (reference sequence). The CDR3 spells CSASRTGIYEQYF. In DNA form, the CDR3 reads TGCAGTGCTTCCCGGACCGGTATCTACGAGCAGTACTTC.

This clonotype turned up a few times. This rearrangement joins TRBV4-3 to TRBJ1-2; weak D call: TRBD1 (5 bases). Trimming removed 1 base from V and 3 bases from J, with 12 bases in between. The CDR3 runs 15 residues. The germline CDR1 and CDR2 sequences are LGHNA and YSLEER. Here the CDR3 DNA reads TGCGCCAGCAGCCAAGGAGAGGGGAATGACTATGGCTACACCTTC. As protein: CASSQGEGNDYGYTF.

The V call is TRBV5-1, the J call TRBJ2-7; D may be TRBD2 (6 bases). The CDR3 spans 14 residues. V shed 5 bases and J shed 4 bases, with 16 bases lying between them. Per germline, CDR1 SGHRS and CDR2 YFSETQ. The CDR3 here is CASRYLPEGYEQYF. The CDR3 bases are TGCGCCAGCAGATATCTCCCGGAGGGATACGAGCAGTACTTC.

The CDR3 coding sequence is TGTGCCATCAGCCCGCGCGGTAGCGGCAACACAGATACGCAGTATTTT. Translating gives CAISPRGSGNTDTQYF. The rearrangement joins TRBV10-3 to TRBJ2-3, with D possibly TRBD2 on 6 matching bases. The CDR3 runs 16 residues. The germline V gene encodes CDR1 ENHRY and CDR2 SYGVKD. The V end was cut by 6 bases, the J end by 2 bases, with 18 bases between.

This clonotype was picked up a small number of times. The CDR3, as DNA: TGTGCCAGCAGCCGACAGGGGGCAGACTATGGCTACACCTTC. Protein product: CASSRQGADYGYTF. The gene calls are TRBV2 and TRBJ1-2; 10 bases are shared with TRBD1. After removal of 6 bases from V and 3 bases from J, the junction contained 4 bases not matched to a gene. The length of the CDR3 is 14 residues. In germline, CDR1 is SNHLY, CDR2 FYNNEI.